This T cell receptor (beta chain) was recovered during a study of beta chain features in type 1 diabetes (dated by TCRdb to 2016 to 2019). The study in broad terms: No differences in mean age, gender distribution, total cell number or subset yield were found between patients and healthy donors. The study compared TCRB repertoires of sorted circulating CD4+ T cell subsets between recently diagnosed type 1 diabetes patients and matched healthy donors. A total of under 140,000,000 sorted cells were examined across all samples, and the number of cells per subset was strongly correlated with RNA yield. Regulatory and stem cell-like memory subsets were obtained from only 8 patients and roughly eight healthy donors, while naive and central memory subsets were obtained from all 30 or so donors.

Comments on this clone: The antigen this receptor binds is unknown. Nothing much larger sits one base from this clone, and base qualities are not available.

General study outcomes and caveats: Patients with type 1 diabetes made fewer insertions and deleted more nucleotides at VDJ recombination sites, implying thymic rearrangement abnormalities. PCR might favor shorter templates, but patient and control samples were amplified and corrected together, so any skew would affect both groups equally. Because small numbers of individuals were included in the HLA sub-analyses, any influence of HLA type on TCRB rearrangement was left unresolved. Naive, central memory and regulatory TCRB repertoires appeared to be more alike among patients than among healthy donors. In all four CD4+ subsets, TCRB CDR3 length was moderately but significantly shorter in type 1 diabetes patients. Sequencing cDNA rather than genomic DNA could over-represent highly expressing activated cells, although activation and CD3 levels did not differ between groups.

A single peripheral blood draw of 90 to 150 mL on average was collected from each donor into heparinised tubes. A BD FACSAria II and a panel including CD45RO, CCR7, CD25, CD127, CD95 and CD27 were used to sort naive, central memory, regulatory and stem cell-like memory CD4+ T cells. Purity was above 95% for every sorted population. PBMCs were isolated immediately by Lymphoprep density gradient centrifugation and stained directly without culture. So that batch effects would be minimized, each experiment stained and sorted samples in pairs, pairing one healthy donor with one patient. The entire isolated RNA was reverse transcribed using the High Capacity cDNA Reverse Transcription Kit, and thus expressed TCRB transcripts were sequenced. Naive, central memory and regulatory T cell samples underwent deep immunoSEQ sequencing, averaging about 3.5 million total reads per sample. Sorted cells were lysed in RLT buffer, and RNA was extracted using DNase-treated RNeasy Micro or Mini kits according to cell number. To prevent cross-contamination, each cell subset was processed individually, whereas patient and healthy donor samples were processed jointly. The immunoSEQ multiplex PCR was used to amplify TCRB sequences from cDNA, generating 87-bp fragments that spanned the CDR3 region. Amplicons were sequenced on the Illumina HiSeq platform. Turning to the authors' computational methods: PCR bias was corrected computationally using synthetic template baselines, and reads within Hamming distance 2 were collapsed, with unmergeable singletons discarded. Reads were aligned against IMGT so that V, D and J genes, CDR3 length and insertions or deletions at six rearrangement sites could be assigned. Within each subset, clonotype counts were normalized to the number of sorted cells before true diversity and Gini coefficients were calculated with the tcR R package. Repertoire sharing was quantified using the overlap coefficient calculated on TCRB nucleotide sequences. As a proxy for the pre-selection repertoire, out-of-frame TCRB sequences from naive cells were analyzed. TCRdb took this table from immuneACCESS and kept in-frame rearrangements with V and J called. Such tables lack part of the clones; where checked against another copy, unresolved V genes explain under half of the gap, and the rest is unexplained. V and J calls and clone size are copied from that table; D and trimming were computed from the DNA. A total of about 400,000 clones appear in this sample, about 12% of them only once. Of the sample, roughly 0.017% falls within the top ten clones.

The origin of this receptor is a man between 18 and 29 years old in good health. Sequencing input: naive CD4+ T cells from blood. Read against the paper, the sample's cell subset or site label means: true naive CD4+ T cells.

The CDR3 protein is CASSERQGRYEQYF. The bases read TGTGCCAGCAGCGAGCGACAGGGGAGGTACGAGCAGTACTTC. The V and J genes are TRBV7-2 and TRBJ2-7, with 8 bases matching TRBD1. V lost 5 bases and J lost 4 bases, and the count of bases not matched to a germline gene is 7. Via the germline V gene, CDR1 is SGHTA and CDR2 FQGNSA. Counted from cysteine to phenylalanine, this CDR3 has 14 amino acids. The read is trimmed to its CDR3 DNA, 42 bases read in frame from base 1.